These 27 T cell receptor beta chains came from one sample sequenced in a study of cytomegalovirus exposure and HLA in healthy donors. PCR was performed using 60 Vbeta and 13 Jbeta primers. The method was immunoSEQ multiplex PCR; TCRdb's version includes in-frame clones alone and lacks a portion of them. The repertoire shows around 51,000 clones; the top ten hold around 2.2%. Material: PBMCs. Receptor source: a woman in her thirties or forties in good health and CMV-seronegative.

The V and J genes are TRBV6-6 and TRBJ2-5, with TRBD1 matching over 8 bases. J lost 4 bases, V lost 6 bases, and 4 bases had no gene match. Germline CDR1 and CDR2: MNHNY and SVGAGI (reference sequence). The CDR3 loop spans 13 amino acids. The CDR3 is CASSLRGRETQYF. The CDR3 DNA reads TGTGCCAGCAGCCTCAGGGGGCGAGAGACCCAGTACTTC.

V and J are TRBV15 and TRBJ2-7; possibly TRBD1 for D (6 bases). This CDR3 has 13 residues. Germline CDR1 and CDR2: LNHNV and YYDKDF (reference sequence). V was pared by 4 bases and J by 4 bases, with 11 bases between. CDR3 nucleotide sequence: TGTGCCACCAGCACAGGGGCCGTTTACGAGCAGTACTTC. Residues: CATSTGAVYEQYF.

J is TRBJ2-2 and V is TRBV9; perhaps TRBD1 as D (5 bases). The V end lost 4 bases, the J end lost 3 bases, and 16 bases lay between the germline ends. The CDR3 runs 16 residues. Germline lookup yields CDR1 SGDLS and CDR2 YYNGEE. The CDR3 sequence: CASSPPVDRYTGELFF. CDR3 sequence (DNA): TGTGCCAGCAGCCCTCCCGTCGACAGATACACCGGGGAGCTGTTTTTT.

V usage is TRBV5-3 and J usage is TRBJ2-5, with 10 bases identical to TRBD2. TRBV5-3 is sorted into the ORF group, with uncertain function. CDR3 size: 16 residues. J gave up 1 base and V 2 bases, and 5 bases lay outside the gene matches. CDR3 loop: CARSLAGGPPQETQYF. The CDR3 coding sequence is TGTGCCAGAAGCTTAGCGGGGGGGCCCCCCCAAGAGACCCAGTACTTC.

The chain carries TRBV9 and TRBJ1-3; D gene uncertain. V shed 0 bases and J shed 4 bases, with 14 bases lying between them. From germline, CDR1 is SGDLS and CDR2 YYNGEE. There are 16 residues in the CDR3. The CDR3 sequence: CASSVAAGSGGNTIYF. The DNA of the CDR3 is TGTGCCAGCAGCGTAGCAGCTGGGTCGGGAGGAAACACCATATATTTT.

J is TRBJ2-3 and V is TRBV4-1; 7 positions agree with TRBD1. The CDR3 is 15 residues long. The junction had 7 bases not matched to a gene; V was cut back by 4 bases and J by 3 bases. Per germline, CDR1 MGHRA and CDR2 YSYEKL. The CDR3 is CASSRQGKTTDTQYF. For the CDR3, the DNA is TGCGCCAGCAGCCGACAGGGAAAAACGACAGATACGCAGTATTTT.

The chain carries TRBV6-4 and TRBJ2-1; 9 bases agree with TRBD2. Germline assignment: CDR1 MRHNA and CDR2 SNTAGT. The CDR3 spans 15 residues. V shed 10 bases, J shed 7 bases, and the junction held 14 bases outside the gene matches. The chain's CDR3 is CAKYRAGGLANEQFF. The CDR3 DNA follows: TGTGCCAAATATCGCGCGGGGGGGCTTGCAAATGAGCAGTTCTTC.

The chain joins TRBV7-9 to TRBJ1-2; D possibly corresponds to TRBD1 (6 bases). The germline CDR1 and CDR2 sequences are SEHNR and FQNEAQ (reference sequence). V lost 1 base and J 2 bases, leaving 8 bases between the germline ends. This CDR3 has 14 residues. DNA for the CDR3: TGTGCCAGCAGCTTAGAACAGGGAAACTATGGCTACACCTTC. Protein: CASSLEQGNYGYTF.

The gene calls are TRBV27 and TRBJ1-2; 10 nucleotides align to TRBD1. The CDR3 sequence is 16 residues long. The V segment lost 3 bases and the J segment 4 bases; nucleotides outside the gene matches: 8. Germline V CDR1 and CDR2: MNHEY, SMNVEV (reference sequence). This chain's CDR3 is CASSFSGDRGLYGYTF. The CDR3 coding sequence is TGTGCCAGCAGTTTCTCTGGCGACAGGGGGCTCTATGGCTACACCTTC.

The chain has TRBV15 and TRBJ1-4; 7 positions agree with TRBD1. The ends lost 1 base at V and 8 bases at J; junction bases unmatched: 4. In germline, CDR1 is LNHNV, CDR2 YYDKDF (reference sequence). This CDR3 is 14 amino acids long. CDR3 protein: CATSRGTGTEKLFF. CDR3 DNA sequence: TGTGCCACCAGCAGAGGGACAGGCACCGAAAAACTGTTTTTT.

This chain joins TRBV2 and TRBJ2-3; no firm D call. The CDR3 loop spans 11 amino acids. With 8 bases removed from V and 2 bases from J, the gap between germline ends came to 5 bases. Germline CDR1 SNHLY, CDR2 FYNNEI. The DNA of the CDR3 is TGTGCCAGCTCCTTCACAGATACGCAGTATTTT. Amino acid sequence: CASSFTDTQYF. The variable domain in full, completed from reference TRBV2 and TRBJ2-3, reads EPEVTQTPSHQVTQMGQEVILRCVPISNHLYFYWYRQILGQKVEFLVSFYNNEISEKSEIFDDQFSVERPDGSNFTLKIRSTKLEDSAMYFCASSFTDTQYFGPGTRLTVL.

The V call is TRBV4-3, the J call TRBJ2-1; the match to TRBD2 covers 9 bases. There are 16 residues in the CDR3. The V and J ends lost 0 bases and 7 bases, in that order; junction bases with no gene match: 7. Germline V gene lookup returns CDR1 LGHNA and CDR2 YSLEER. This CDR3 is CASSQDLWRGGNEQFF. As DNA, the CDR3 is TGCGCCAGCAGCCAAGATCTTTGGCGGGGGGGGAATGAGCAGTTCTTC.

The CDR3 is CASSPRTGEQYF. The CDR3 DNA reads as TGTGCCAGCTCACCACGGACAGGGGAGCAGTACTTC. The chain has TRBV18 and TRBJ2-7; 8 bases fit TRBD1. Germline trimming cut 1 base from V and 7 bases from J; bases unmatched to any gene: 0. Germline V CDR1 and CDR2: KGHSH, LQKENI. This CDR3 contains 12 residues.

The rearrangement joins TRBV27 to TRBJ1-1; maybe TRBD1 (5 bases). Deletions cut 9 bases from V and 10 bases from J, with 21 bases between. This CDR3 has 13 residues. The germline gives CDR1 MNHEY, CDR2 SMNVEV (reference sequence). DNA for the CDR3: TGTGCCAGTTCTACAGGTCAAGGTATAAGAGCTTTCTTT. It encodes CASSTGQGIRAFF.

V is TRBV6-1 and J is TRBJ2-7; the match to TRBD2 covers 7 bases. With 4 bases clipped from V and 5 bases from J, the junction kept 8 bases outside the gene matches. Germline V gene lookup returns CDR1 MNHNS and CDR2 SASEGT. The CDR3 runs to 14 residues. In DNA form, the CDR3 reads TGTGCCAGCAGTGCACTCTCGGCGGGGGACGAGCAGTACTTC. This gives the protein CASSALSAGDEQYF.

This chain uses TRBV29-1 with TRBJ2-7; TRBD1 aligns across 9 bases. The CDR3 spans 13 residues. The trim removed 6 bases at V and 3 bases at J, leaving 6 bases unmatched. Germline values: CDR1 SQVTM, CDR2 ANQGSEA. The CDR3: CSVGTGMVYEQYF. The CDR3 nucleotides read TGCAGCGTCGGGACAGGGATGGTCTACGAGCAGTACTTC.

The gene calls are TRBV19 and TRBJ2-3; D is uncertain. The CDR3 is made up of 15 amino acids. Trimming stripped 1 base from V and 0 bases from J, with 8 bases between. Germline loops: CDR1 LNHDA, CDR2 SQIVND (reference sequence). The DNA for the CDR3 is TGTGCCAGTAGTATAGCAGATGCTAGCACAGATACGCAGTATTTT. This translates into CASSIADASTDTQYF. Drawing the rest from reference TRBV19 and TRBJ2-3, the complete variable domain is DGGITQSPKYLFRKEGQNVTLSCEQNLNHDAMYWYRQDPGQGLRLIYYSQIVNDFQKGDIAEGYSVSREKKESFPLTVTSAQKNPTAFYLCASSIADASTDTQYFGPGTRLTVL.

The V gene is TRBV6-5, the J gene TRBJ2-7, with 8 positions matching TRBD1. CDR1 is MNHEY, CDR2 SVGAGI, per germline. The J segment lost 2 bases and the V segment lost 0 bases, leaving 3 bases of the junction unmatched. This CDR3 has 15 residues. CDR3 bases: TGTGCCAGCAGTTACTCTGGCAGGGGGCCCTACGAGCAGTACTTC. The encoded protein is CASSYSGRGPYEQYF.

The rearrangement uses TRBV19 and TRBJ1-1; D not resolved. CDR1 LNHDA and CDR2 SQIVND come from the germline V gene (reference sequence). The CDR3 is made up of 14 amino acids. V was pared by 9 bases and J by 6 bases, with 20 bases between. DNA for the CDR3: TGTGCCAGCAGATCAATTGGCCCCCACGCTGAAGCTTTCTTT. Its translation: CASRSIGPHAEAFF.

The CDR3 sequence: CASSYRQLLDYGYTF. Written as DNA, the CDR3 is TGTGCCAGCAGCTACCGACAGCTACTTGACTATGGCTACACCTTC. V and J are TRBV21-1 and TRBJ1-2; the listed D gene, TRBD1, was not tested against the DNA. TRBV21-1 represents a pseudogene. The length of the CDR3 is 15 residues.

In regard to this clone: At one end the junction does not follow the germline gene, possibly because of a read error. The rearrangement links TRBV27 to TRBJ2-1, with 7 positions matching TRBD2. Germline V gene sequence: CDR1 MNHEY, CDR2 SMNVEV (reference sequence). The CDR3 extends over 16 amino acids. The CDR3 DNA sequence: TGTGCCAGCAGAGACCCTAGCGGTTCCTCCGACAATGAGCAGTTCTTC. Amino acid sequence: CASRDPSGSSDNEQFF.

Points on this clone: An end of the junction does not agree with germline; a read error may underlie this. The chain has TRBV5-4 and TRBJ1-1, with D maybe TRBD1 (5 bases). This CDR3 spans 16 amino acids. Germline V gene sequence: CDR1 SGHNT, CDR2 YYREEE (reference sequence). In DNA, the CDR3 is TGTGCCAGCAGCCCCGATGGGGGGTCAAGGCGCACTGAAGATTTCTTT. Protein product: CASSPDGGSRRTEDFF.

CDR3 coding DNA: TGTGCCAGCAGTTTACGCAGGGGGTGCGGAAACGAGCAGTACTTC. This gives the protein CASSLRRGCGNEQYF. The chain is built from TRBV6-5 and TRBJ2-7, with TRBD1 matching 7 bases. The CDR3 has 15 amino acids. The germline V gene has CDR1 MNHEY and CDR2 SVGAGI. The trim removed 4 bases at V and 5 bases at J, leaving 11 bases unmatched.

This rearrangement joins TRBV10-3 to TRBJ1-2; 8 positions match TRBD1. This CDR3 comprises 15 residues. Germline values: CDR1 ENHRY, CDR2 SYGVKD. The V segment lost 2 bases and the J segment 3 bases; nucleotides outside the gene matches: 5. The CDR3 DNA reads TGTGCCATCAGTGAGGGACAGGGTGTGGACTATGGCTACACCTTC. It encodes CAISEGQGVDYGYTF.

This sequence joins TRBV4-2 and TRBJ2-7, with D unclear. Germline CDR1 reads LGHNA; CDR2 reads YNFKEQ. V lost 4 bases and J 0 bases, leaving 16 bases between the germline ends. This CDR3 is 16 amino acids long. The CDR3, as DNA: TGTGCCAGCAGCCGCTTACTGGTCCAGGACTCCTACGAGCAGTACTTC. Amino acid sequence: CASSRLLVQDSYEQYF.

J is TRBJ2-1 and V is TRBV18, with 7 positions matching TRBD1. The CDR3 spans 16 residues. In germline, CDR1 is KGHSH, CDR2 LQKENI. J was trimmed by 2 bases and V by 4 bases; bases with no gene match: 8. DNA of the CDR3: TGTGCCAGCTCACAAGGGGGCGGACGAACCTACAATGAGCAGTTCTTC. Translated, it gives CASSQGGGRTYNEQFF.

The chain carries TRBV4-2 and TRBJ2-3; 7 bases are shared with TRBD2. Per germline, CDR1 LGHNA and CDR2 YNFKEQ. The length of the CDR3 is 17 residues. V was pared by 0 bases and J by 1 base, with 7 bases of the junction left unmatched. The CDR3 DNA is TGTGCCAGCAGCCAAGAGAGCCCGGGGGGTGGCACAGATACGCAGTATTTT. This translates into CASSQESPGGGTDTQYF.